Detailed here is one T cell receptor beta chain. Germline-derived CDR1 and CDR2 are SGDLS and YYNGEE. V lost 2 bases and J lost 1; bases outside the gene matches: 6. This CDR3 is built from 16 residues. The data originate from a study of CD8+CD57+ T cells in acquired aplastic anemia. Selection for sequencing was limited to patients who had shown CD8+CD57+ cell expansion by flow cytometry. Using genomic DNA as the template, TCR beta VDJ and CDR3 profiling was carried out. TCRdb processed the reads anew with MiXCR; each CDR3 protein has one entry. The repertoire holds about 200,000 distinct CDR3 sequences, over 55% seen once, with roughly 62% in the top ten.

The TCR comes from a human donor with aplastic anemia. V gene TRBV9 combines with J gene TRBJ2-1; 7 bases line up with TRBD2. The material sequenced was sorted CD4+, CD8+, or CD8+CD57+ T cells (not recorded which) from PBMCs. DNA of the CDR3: TGTGCCAGCAGCGTTGGTGCTAGCGGATCCTACAATGAGCAGTTCTTC. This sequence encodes CASSVGASGSYNEQFF.